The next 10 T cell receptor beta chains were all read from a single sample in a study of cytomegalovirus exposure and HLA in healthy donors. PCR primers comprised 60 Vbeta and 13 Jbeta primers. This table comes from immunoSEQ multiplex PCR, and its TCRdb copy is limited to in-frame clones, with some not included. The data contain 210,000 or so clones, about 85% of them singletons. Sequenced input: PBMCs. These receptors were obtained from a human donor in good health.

DNA for the CDR3: TGCGCCAGCAGCTTGGTGGGGACAGGGGGCAGAGATGAAAAACTGTTTTTT. Protein sequence: CASSLVGTGGRDEKLFF. The chain couples TRBV5-1 to TRBJ1-4, with TRBD1 identical over 12 bases. Germline CDR1 is SGHRS and CDR2 is YFSETQ. This CDR3 spans 17 amino acids. Trimming took 0 bases from V and 6 from J; bases not matched to a gene: 6.

The CDR3 DNA reads TGTGCCAGCAGCTTAGTGACTAGCGGGATCTACAATGAGCAGTTCTTC. This sequence encodes CASSLVTSGIYNEQFF. The V gene is TRBV7-9, the J gene TRBJ2-1, with TRBD2 matching 11 bases. The CDR3 has 16 residues. Germline V gives CDR1 SEHNR, CDR2 FQNEAQ (reference sequence). J gave up 3 bases and V 1 base, and 2 bases lay outside the gene matches. The variable domain in full, with the rest retrieved from reference TRBV7-9 and TRBJ2-1, is DTGVSQNPRHKITKRGQNVTFRCDPISEHNRLYWYRQTLGQGPEFLTYFQNEAQLEKSRLLSDRFSAERPKGSFSTLEIQRTEQGDSAMYLCASSLVTSGIYNEQFFGPGTRLTVL.

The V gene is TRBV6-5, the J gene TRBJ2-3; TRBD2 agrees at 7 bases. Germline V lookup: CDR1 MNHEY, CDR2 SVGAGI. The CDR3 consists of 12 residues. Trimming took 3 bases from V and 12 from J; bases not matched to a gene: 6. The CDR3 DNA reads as TGTGCCAGCAGTTATAGCGGGCATTTCCAGTATTTT. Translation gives CASSYSGHFQYF.

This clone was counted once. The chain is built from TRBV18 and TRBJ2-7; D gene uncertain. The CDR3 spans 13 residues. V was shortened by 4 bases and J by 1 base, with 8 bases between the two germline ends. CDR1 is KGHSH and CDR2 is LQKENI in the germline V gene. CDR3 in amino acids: CASSQARSYEQYF. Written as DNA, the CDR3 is TGTGCCAGCTCACAGGCTAGATCCTACGAGCAGTACTTC.

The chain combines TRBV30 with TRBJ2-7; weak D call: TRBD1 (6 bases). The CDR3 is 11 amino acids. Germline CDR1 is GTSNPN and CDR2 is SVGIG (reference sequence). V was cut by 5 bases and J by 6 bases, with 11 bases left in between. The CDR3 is CAWGRQAEQYF. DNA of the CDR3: TGTGCCTGGGGAAGACAGGCCGAGCAGTACTTC.

CDR3 coding DNA: TGTGCCAGCAGTTACTCGCTTACCAGGGTCACTGAAGCTTTCTTT. This codes for CASSYSLTRVTEAFF. V gene TRBV6-5 combines with J gene TRBJ1-1, with D perhaps matching TRBD1 (5 bases). CDR3 length: 15 amino acids. Germline V gene lookup returns CDR1 MNHEY and CDR2 SVGAGI. V lost 0 bases, J lost 4 bases, and 12 bases lay in between.

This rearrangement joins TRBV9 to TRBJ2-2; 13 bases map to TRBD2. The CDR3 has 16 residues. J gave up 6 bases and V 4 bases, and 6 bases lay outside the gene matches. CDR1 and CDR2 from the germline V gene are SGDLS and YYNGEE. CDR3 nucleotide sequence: TGTGCCAGCAGCCCAGGACTAGCGGGAGTTCCCGGGGAGCTGTTTTTT. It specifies CASSPGLAGVPGELFF.

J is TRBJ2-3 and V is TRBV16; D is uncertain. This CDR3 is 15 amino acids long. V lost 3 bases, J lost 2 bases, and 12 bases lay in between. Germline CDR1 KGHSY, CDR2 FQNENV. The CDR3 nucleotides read TGTGCCAGCAGCCAGTCGCGTCAACTCACAGATACGCAGTATTTT. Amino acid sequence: CASSQSRQLTDTQYF.

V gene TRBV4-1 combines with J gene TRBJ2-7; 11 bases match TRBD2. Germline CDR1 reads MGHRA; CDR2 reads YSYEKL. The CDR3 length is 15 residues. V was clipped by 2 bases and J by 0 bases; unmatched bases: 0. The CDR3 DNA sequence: TGCGCCAGCAGCCAAACTAGCGGGAGCTCCTACGAGCAGTACTTC. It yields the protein CASSQTSGSSYEQYF.

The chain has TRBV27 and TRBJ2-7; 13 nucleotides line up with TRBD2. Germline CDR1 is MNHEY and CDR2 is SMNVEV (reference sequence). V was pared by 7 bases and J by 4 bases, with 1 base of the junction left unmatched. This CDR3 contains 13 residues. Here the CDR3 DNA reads TGTGCCAGCATGACTAGCGGGAGGTACGAGCAGTACTTC. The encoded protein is CASMTSGRYEQYF.